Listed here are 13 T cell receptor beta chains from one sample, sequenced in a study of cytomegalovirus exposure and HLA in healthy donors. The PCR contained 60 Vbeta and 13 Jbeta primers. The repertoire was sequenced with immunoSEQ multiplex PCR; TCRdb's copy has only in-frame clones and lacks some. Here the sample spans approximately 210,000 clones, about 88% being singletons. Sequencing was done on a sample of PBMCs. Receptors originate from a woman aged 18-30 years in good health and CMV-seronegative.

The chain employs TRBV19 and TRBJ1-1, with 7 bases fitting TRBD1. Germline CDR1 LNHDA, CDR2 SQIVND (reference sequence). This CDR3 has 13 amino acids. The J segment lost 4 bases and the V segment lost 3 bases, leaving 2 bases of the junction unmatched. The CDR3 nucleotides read TGTGCCAGTAGTATCGGGACAGCCACTGAAGCTTTCTTT. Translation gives CASSIGTATEAFF.

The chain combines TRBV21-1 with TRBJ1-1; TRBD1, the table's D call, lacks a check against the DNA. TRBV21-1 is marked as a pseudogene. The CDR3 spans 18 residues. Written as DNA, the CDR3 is TGTGCCAGCAGCACTCACGGACAGGCGCCAAGGAGGGGCACTGAAGCTTTCTTT. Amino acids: CASSTHGQAPRRGTEAFF.

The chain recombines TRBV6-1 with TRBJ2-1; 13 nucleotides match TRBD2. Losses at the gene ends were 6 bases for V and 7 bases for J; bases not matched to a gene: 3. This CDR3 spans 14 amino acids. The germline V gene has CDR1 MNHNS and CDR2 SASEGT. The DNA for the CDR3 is TGTGCCAGCAGAGGACTAGCGGGAGAGAATGAGCAGTTCTTC. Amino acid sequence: CASRGLAGENEQFF.

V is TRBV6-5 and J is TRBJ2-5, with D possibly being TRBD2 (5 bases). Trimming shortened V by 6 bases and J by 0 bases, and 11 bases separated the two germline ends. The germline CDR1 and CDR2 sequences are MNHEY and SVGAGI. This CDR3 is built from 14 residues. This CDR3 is CASSASGNQETQYF. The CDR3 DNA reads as TGTGCCAGCAGCGCGTCGGGGAACCAAGAGACCCAGTACTTC.

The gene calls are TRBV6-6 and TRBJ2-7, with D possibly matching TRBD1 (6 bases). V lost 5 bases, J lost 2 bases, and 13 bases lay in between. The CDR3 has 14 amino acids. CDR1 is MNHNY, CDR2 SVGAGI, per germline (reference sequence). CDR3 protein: CASSKRTDPYEQYF. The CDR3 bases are TGTGCCAGCAGTAAAAGGACAGATCCCTACGAGCAGTACTTC.

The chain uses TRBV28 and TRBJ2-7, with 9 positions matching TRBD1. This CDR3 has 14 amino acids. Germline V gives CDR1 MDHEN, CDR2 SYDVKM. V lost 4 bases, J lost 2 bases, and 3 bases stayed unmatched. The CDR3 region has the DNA TGTGCCAGCAGTTCCGGACAGGGGACCTACGAGCAGTACTTC. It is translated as CASSSGQGTYEQYF.

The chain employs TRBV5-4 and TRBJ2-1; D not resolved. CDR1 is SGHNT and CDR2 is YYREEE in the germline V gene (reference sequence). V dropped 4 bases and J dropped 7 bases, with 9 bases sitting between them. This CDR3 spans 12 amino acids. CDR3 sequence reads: CASSPERNEQFF. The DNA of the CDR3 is TGTGCCAGCAGCCCTGAACGGAATGAGCAGTTCTTC.

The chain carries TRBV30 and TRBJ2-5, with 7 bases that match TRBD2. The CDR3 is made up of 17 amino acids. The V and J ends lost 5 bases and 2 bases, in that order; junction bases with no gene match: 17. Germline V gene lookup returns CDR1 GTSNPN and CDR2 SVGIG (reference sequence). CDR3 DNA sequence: TGTGCCTGGCTACCGCCCAGATTAGCGGGCCTTCAAGAGACCCAGTACTTC. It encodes CAWLPPRLAGLQETQYF.

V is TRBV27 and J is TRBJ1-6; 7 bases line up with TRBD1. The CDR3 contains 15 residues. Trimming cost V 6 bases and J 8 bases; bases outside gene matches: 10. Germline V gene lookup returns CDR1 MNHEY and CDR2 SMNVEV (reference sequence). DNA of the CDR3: TGTGCCAGCAGGCTGGCCGGGGACAGCCATTCACCCCTCCACTTT. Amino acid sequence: CASRLAGDSHSPLHF.

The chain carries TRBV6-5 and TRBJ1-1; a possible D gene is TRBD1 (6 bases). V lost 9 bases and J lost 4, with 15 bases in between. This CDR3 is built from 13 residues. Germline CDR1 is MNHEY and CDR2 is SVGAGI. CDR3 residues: CASQQGWGTEAFF. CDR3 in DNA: TGTGCCAGTCAACAGGGTTGGGGCACTGAAGCTTTCTTT.

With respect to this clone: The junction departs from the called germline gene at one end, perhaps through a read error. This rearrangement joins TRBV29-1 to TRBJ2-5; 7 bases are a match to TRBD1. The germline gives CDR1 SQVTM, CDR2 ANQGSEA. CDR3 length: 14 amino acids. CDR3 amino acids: CSFDPDRAQETQYF. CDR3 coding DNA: TGCAGCTTTGATCCCGACAGGGCCCAAGAGACCCAGTACTTC.

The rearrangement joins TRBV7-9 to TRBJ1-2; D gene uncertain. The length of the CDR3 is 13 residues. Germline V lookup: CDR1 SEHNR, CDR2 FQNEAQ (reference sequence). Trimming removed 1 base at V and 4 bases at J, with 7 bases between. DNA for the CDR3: TGTGCCAGCAGCTTAGAGGAGTTCTATGGCTACACCTTC. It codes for CASSLEEFYGYTF.

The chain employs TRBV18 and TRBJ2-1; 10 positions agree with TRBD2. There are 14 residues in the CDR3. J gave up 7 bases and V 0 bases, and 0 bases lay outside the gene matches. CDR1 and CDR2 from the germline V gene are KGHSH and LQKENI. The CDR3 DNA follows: TGTGCCAGCTCACCACCAGCGGGAGGGAATGAGCAGTTCTTC. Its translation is CASSPPAGGNEQFF.